A single sample gave rise to the 32 T cell receptor beta chains below, sequenced in a study of T cell changes during pregnancy in multiple sclerosis (dated by TCRdb to the late 2010s). Library construction relied on the immunoSEQ multiplex PCR assay. What TCRdb holds here is the immuneACCESS table cut down to in-frame rearrangements. Part of the clones is not present; checked against another copy, under half of the missing clones reflect an unresolved V gene, and the others are unexplained. Counted in this sample were about 32,000 clones; about 92% of them appeared once. 0.41% of the sample goes to the ten largest clones. The sequencing used CD4+ T cells from peripheral blood mononuclear cells, collected in the second trimester of pregnancy. The receptors were sampled from a female donor with multiple sclerosis, enrolled in a pregnancy study.

The chain recombines TRBV19 with TRBJ1-2, with 7 bases lining up with TRBD1. J was trimmed by 6 bases and V by 7 bases; bases with no gene match: 11. Germline values: CDR1 LNHDA, CDR2 SQIVND (reference sequence). This CDR3 is 14 amino acids long. CDR3 DNA: TGTGCCAGTACCCGAGATACAGGGGCCCATGGCTACACCTTC. Protein sequence: CASTRDTGAHGYTF. Full variable domain (remainder filled in from reference TRBV19 and TRBJ1-2): DGGITQSPKYLFRKEGQNVTLSCEQNLNHDAMYWYRQDPGQGLRLIYYSQIVNDFQKGDIAEGYSVSREKKESFPLTVTSAQKNPTAFYLCASTRDTGAHGYTFGSGTRLTVV.

The rearrangement links TRBV2 to TRBJ2-3, with 11 bases fitting TRBD2. This CDR3 region has 15 residues. Per germline, CDR1 SNHLY and CDR2 FYNNEI. J lost 2 bases, V lost 4 bases, and 2 bases had no gene match. The CDR3 sequence: CASSGGLADTDTQYF. For the CDR3, the DNA is TGTGCCAGCAGTGGGGGACTAGCGGACACAGATACGCAGTATTTT.

This chain connects TRBV2 to TRBJ2-6; D is unclear. CDR3 length: 14 residues. Germline CDR1 is SNHLY and CDR2 is FYNNEI. Trimming took 4 bases from V and 2 from J, leaving 6 bases between them. This chain's CDR3 is CASSGSAGANVLTF. In DNA, the CDR3 is TGTGCCAGCAGTGGGAGCGCTGGGGCCAACGTCCTGACTTTC.

The CDR3 coding sequence is TGTGCCAGCAGCCCCCGGACAGGGGTCTCTACTAGCTCCTACGAGCAGTACTTC. Translated: CASSPRTGVSTSSYEQYF. This chain connects TRBV27 to TRBJ2-7; TRBD1 matches 9 bases. The ends lost 6 bases at V and 0 bases at J; junction bases unmatched: 15. The CDR3 length is 18 residues. Germline CDR1 is MNHEY and CDR2 is SMNVEV (reference sequence).

The V gene is TRBV28, the J gene TRBJ1-1; 11 bases fit TRBD1. Germline CDR1 reads MDHEN; CDR2 reads SYDVKM. The CDR3 is 19 amino acids. V gave up 2 bases and J gave up 0 bases; unmatched junction bases: 11. CDR3 bases: TGTGCCAGCAGTTTACTCCTCTCGGACAGGGGGCAAATGAACACTGAAGCTTTCTTT. The encoded protein is CASSLLLSDRGQMNTEAFF.

This clone showed up just once. The CDR3 here is CASSGKSGFETQYF. CDR3 sequence (DNA): TGTGCCAGCAGTGGGAAATCAGGGTTTGAGACCCAGTACTTC. This rearrangement joins TRBV2 to TRBJ2-5; D perhaps matches TRBD1 (5 bases). The V end lost 4 bases, the J end lost 5 bases, and 14 bases lay between the germline ends. CDR1 and CDR2 from the germline V gene are SNHLY and FYNNEI. The CDR3 totals 14 residues.

The V call is TRBV19, the J call TRBJ2-6; D is undetermined. The CDR3 covers 15 residues. CDR1 and CDR2 (germline): LNHDA, SQIVND (reference sequence). V lost 4 bases to trimming and J lost 0 bases, with 7 bases between them. CDR3: CASSTENSGANVLTF. The CDR3, as DNA: TGTGCCAGTAGTACGGAGAACTCTGGGGCCAACGTCCTGACTTTC.

In DNA, the CDR3 is TGTGCCAGCAGCTTCCTTAGCGGGAGGGCTAATAATGAGCAGTTCTTC. Protein sequence: CASSFLSGRANNEQFF. V gene TRBV5-4 combines with J gene TRBJ2-1, with 11 bases fitting TRBD2. The CDR3 spans 16 residues. J lost 7 bases, V lost 2 bases, and 8 bases had no gene match. Germline CDR1 is SGHNT and CDR2 is YYREEE (reference sequence).

This chain links TRBV13 with TRBJ2-5, with unresolved D. Trimming pared 4 bases from V and 4 bases from J, leaving 7 bases between. CDR1 PRHDT and CDR2 FYEKMQ come from the germline V gene (reference sequence). This CDR3 is 12 amino acids long. The DNA of the CDR3 is TGTGCCAGCAGCTCCCCCGGAGAGACCCAGTACTTC. It codes for CASSSPGETQYF. The variable domain in full, completed from reference TRBV13 and TRBJ2-5, reads AAGVIQSPRHLIKEKRETATLKCYPIPRHDTVYWYQQGPGQDPQFLISFYEKMQSDKGSIPDRFSAQQFSDYHSELNMSSLELGDSALYFCASSSPGETQYFGPGTRLLVL.

The V call is TRBV11-2, the J call TRBJ1-1; D unclear. The CDR3 spans 13 residues. Germline V lookup: CDR1 SGHAT, CDR2 FQNNGV. Trimming shortened V by 1 base and J by 6 bases, and 9 bases separated the two germline ends. CDR3 in DNA: TGTGCCAGCAGCTTAGTGCAGGTGGCTGAAGCTTTCTTT. Amino acids: CASSLVQVAEAFF. Looking up the rest from reference TRBV11-2 and TRBJ1-1 gives the full variable domain: EAGVAQSPRYKIIEKRQSVAFWCNPISGHATLYWYQQILGQGPKLLIQFQNNGVVDDSQLPKDRFSAERLKGVDSTLKIQPAKLEDSAVYLCASSLVQVAEAFFGQGTRLTVV.

The CDR3 DNA reads TGTGCCAGCAGCTTCACACTAAGTAACTATGGCTACACCTTC. As protein: CASSFTLSNYGYTF. V is TRBV7-2 and J is TRBJ1-2; D is unclear. Germline loops: CDR1 SGHTA, CDR2 FQGNSA. Trimming cost V 3 bases and J 1 base, with 9 bases left between them. The length of the CDR3 is 14 residues.

This clone has a single count. J is TRBJ2-7 and V is TRBV5-6; D possibly corresponds to TRBD1 (6 bases). V lost 0 bases to trimming and J lost 0 bases, with 10 bases between them. The CDR3 has 15 residues. From germline, CDR1 is SGHDT and CDR2 YYEEEE. CDR3 sequence reads: CASSLGTVGSYEQYF. CDR3 coding DNA: TGTGCCAGCAGCTTGGGGACAGTGGGCTCCTACGAGCAGTACTTC. Full variable domain (remainder filled in from reference TRBV5-6 and TRBJ2-7): DAGVTQSPTHLIKTRGQQVTLRCSPKSGHDTVSWYQQALGQGPQFIFQYYEEEERQRGNFPDRFSGHQFPNYSSELNVNALLLGDSALYLCASSLGTVGSYEQYFGPGTRLTVT.

V is TRBV5-1 and J is TRBJ2-7; 10 nucleotides match TRBD1. The CDR3 contains 15 residues. The V gene end was trimmed by 1 base and the J gene end by 5 bases; junction bases not matched to a gene: 6. The germline V gene has CDR1 SGHRS and CDR2 YFSETQ. This chain's CDR3 is CASSLWGTGVHEQYF. The DNA of the CDR3 is TGCGCCAGCAGCTTGTGGGGGACAGGGGTCCACGAGCAGTACTTC.

The gene calls are TRBV6-5 and TRBJ1-5; D uncertain. This CDR3 region has 13 residues. CDR1 is MNHEY, CDR2 SVGAGI, per germline. V was trimmed by 6 bases and J by 4 bases, leaving 10 bases between them. The CDR3 reads CASSRDGNQPQHF. CDR3 bases: TGTGCCAGCAGCAGAGACGGGAATCAGCCCCAGCATTTT.

V usage is TRBV27 and J usage is TRBJ2-7; D may be TRBD2 (6 bases). The CDR3 is made up of 14 amino acids. Germline CDR1 and CDR2: MNHEY and SMNVEV (reference sequence). V was shortened by 5 bases and J by 4 bases, with 15 bases between the two germline ends. This CDR3 is CASSQLGLLYEQYF. The DNA for the CDR3 is TGTGCCAGCAGTCAATTAGGACTATTATACGAGCAGTACTTC.

The chain combines TRBV4-3 with TRBJ2-7; D remains unclear. The length of the CDR3 is 13 residues. Germline CDR1 is LGHNA and CDR2 is YSLEER. V lost 4 bases and J lost 4, with 11 bases in between. CDR3 in DNA: TGCGCCAGCAGCCTAAGACTGCAATACGAGCAGTACTTC. This sequence encodes CASSLRLQYEQYF.

The chain links TRBV29-1 to TRBJ2-7, with unresolved D. The germline V gene encodes CDR1 SQVTM and CDR2 ANQGSEA. The CDR3 loop spans 12 amino acids. V lost 7 bases and J lost 2, with 12 bases in between. The CDR3 bases are TGCAGCGCAATAACCCCTACCTACGAGCAGTACTTC. Translating it yields CSAITPTYEQYF.

This clone was recorded once. The V gene is TRBV12-5, the J gene TRBJ2-2, with D hard to call. Germline loops: CDR1 LGHNT, CDR2 FRNRAP. This CDR3 has 16 amino acids. The V end lost 0 bases, the J end lost 2 bases, and 10 bases lay between the germline ends. The CDR3 DNA follows: TGTGCTAGTGGTTTGGTACTAACTACAAACACCGGGGAGCTGTTTTTT. This encodes CASGLVLTTNTGELFF.

The rearrangement links TRBV5-1 to TRBJ1-5; D not resolved. Germline V CDR1 and CDR2: SGHRS, YFSETQ. This CDR3 comprises 14 residues. The ends were cut back, 1 base at V and 2 bases at J, with 7 bases in the middle. In DNA, the CDR3 is TGCGCCAGCAGCTTGAACAGCCGCAATCAGCCCCAGCATTTT. This codes for CASSLNSRNQPQHF.

The chain carries TRBV6-6 and TRBJ1-2, with 9 bases fitting TRBD1. Per germline, CDR1 MNHNY and CDR2 SVGAGI (reference sequence). The CDR3 contains 15 residues. The V and J ends lost 4 bases and 8 bases, in that order; junction bases with no gene match: 11. CDR3 loop: CASSSPDRGDIGYTF. CDR3 DNA: TGTGCCAGCAGTTCCCCGGACAGGGGAGATATAGGCTACACCTTC.

The chain is built from TRBV10-1 and TRBJ2-3, with D possibly matching TRBD2 (5 bases). CDR1 is WNHNN and CDR2 is SYGVQD in the germline V gene (reference sequence). With 0 bases removed from V and 5 bases from J, the gap between germline ends came to 15 bases. The CDR3 consists of 16 residues. The CDR3 reads CASSESRALRGDTQYF. DNA of the CDR3: TGCGCCAGCAGTGAGTCGAGGGCGCTCAGAGGAGATACGCAGTATTTT.

The CDR3 is CASSQVETGPYTF. DNA of the CDR3: TGTGCCAGCAGCCAAGTTGAGACAGGACCATACACCTTC. The chain combines TRBV14 with TRBJ1-2; D perhaps matches TRBD1 (6 bases). CDR3 length: 13 residues. Germline values: CDR1 SGHDN, CDR2 FVKESK. V lost 1 base and J 11 bases, leaving 14 bases between the germline ends. Full variable domain (remainder filled in from reference TRBV14 and TRBJ1-2): EAGVTQFPSHSVIEKGQTVTLRCDPISGHDNLYWYRRVMGKEIKFLLHFVKESKQDESGMPNNRFLAERTGGTYSTLKVQPAELEDSGVYFCASSQVETGPYTFGSGTRLTVV.

The chain carries TRBV28 and TRBJ1-5, with D uncertain. V was cut by 2 bases and J by 2 bases, with 7 bases left in between. Per germline, CDR1 MDHEN and CDR2 SYDVKM. There are 14 residues in the CDR3. CDR3 loop: CASSLGRGNQPQHF. For the CDR3, the DNA is TGTGCCAGCAGTTTAGGGCGGGGCAATCAGCCCCAGCATTTT.

The chain employs TRBV18 and TRBJ1-5; D is possibly TRBD1 (6 bases). CDR3 size: 17 residues. V was shortened by 3 bases and J by 4 bases, with 19 bases between the two germline ends. Per germline, CDR1 KGHSH and CDR2 LQKENI. The CDR3 nucleotides are TGTGCCAGCTCACCGGGGCTGGGGGGGCCGGGGAATCAGCCCCAGCATTTT. Amino acids: CASSPGLGGPGNQPQHF.

This clone was seen only once. The chain uses TRBV7-9 and TRBJ1-4; 7 bases map to TRBD1. Germline V gene data show CDR1 as SEHNR and CDR2 as FQNEAQ (reference sequence). The CDR3 runs 14 residues. V was pared by 3 bases and J by 6 bases, with 4 bases of the junction left unmatched. The CDR3 nucleotides are TGTGCCAGCAGCTTCCGAACAGGGGATGAAAAACTGTTTTTT. Its protein is CASSFRTGDEKLFF.

The V call is TRBV19, the J call TRBJ2-7; TRBD1 agrees at 8 bases. The ends lost 6 bases at V and 7 bases at J; junction bases unmatched: 14. This CDR3 comprises 15 residues. Germline V gene data show CDR1 as LNHDA and CDR2 as SQIVND (reference sequence). CDR3 bases: TGTGCCAGTAGCCCCGACAGGGGCGGATCAAGAGAGCAGTACTTC. It encodes CASSPDRGGSREQYF.

The chain links TRBV7-3 to TRBJ2-1; 9 bases map to TRBD2. CDR1 and CDR2 (germline): SGHTA, FQGTGA. CDR3 length: 16 amino acids. Trimming at V came to 2 bases and at J to 10 bases, leaving 12 bases not matched to a gene. CDR3 DNA sequence: TGTGCCAGCAGCTTACATCCGGCGGGAGGGCCCGGGGAGCAGTTCTTC. Protein: CASSLHPAGGPGEQFF.

The genes are TRBV7-8 and TRBJ2-7, with D perhaps TRBD2 (6 bases). This CDR3 is built from 14 residues. Between the trimmed V and J ends, which lost 7 bases and 7 bases, there was a span of 20 bases. Germline assignment: CDR1 SGHVS and CDR2 FQNEAQ. CDR3 in DNA: TGTGCCAGCACTCGAACGGGGGACGACGGAGAGCAGTACTTC. As protein: CASTRTGDDGEQYF.

This clone was picked up one time. The chain carries TRBV7-2 and TRBJ2-2; TRBD1 is a possible D gene (5 bases). This CDR3 contains 13 residues. CDR1 is SGHTA, CDR2 FQGNSA, per germline. Trimming removed 5 bases from V and 4 bases from J, with 8 bases in between. The CDR3 here is CASSQGVTGELFF. DNA of the CDR3: TGTGCCAGCAGCCAAGGGGTCACCGGGGAGCTGTTTTTT.

The V call is TRBV5-6, the J call TRBJ1-1; no definite D call. The CDR3 has 13 amino acids. Per germline, CDR1 SGHDT and CDR2 YYEEEE. The ends were cut back, 0 bases at V and 1 base at J, with 4 bases in the middle. Here the CDR3 reads CASSLVRNTEAFF. For the CDR3, the DNA is TGTGCCAGCAGCTTGGTCCGGAACACTGAAGCTTTCTTT. Supplemented by reference TRBV5-6 and TRBJ1-1, the full variable domain reads DAGVTQSPTHLIKTRGQQVTLRCSPKSGHDTVSWYQQALGQGPQFIFQYYEEEERQRGNFPDRFSGHQFPNYSSELNVNALLLGDSALYLCASSLVRNTEAFFGQGTRLTVV.

The V and J genes are TRBV4-1 and TRBJ2-3; D possibly corresponds to TRBD1 (5 bases). The CDR3 runs to 16 residues. V lost 4 bases and J lost 0, with 14 bases in between. Germline CDR1 reads MGHRA; CDR2 reads YSYEKL. CDR3 sequence (DNA): TGCGCCAGCAGCCGAGTCCCGACAGCTAGCACAGATACGCAGTATTTT. As protein: CASSRVPTASTDTQYF.

This chain uses TRBV11-2 with TRBJ2-4; 7 nucleotides match TRBD2. The CDR3 contains 19 residues. Germline V gene sequence: CDR1 SGHAT, CDR2 FQNNGV. Trimming took 1 base from V and 6 from J; bases not matched to a gene: 18. The CDR3 DNA sequence: TGTGCCAGCAGCTTAGTGGGGTTCAGTGGGGGGGAGGGGAGAAACATTCAGTACTTC. Translation gives CASSLVGFSGGEGRNIQYF. The full variable domain, rest sourced from reference TRBV11-2 and TRBJ2-4, is EAGVAQSPRYKIIEKRQSVAFWCNPISGHATLYWYQQILGQGPKLLIQFQNNGVVDDSQLPKDRFSAERLKGVDSTLKIQPAKLEDSAVYLCASSLVGFSGGEGRNIQYFGAGTRLSVL.